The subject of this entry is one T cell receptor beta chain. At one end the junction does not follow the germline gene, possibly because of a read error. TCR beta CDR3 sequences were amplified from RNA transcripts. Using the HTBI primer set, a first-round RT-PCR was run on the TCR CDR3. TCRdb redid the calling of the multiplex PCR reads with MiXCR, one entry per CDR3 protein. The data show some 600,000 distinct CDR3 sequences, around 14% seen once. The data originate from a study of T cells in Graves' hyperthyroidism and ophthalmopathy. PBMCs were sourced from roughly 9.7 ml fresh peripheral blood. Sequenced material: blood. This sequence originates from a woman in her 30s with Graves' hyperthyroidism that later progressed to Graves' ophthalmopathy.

The CDR3 reads CASSAGTPGGETRYF. Here the CDR3 DNA reads TGTGCCAGCAGTGCCGGGACCCCCGGAGGAGAGACCCGGTACTTC. This rearrangement joins TRBV2 to TRBJ2-5; D may correspond to TRBD1 or TRBD2 (5 bases each). The CDR3 has 15 amino acids. The V gene's germline CDR1 is SNHLY and CDR2 FYNNEI.